This TCR beta chain was found in a study of post-analysis software for immune sequencing data. This clonotype was observed a few times. The antigen is not known. cDNA libraries of TCR beta carried unique molecular identifiers. TCRdb reanalysed the PCR reads using MiXCR and keeps one entry per CDR3 protein. The data contain hundreds of thousands of distinct CDR3 sequences, about a third of them seen just once; the ten biggest clones take up about an eighth. Study results and limitations: Versus controls, multiple sclerosis patients showed significantly lower diversity (normalized Chao1). Controls had lower frequencies than patients of four or five TRBV segments, which included TRBV5-6, TRBV5-1 and TRBV20-1.

V dropped 2 bases and J dropped 9 bases, with 16 bases sitting between them. The CDR3 is 14 residues long. This chain uses TRBV12-3 or TRBV12-4 with TRBJ2-5, with D unclear. This sequence was found in a girl between 10 and 17 years old with multiple sclerosis. The specimen sequenced was blood. The CDR3 spells CASSLRQTPGSQYF. CDR3 DNA: TGTGCCAGCAGTTTAAGGCAGACTCCCGGGTCCCAGTACTTC.